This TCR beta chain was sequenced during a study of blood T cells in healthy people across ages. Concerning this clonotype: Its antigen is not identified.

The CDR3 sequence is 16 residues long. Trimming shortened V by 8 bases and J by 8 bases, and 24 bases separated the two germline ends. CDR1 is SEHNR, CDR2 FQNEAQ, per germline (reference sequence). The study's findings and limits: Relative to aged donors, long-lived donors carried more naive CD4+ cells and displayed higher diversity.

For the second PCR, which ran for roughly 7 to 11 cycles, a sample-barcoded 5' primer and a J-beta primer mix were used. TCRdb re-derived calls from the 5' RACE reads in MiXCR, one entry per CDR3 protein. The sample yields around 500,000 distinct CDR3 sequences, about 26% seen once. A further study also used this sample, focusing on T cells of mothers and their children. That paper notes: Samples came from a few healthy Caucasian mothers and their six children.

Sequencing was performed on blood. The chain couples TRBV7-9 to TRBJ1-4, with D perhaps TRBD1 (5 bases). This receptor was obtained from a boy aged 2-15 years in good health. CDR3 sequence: CASAQPPGGSFEKLFF. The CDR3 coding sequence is TGTGCCAGCGCTCAACCCCCCGGGGGGTCTTTCGAAAAACTGTTTTTT.